The clone carrying this TCR beta chain was recorded a few times. Trimming left V 7 bases short and J 2 bases short, with 9 bases between. The germline gives CDR1 MNHEY, CDR2 SVGAGI. CDR3 length: 12 amino acids. Repertoires were generated with immunoSEQ multiplex PCR, while TCRdb's copy carries only in-frame clones and drops some. The table shows around 13,000 clones, with around 72% occurring only once. These data come from a study of sequential checkpoint blockade in melanoma. As for treatment: randomized to nivolumab then ipilimumab (arm A) or the reverse (arm B). The sample here was CD8+ T cells sorted from blood (inferred from file names), taken from a patient given nivolumab and ipilimumab in sequence. The sequence came from a human donor with melanoma. The chain uses TRBV6-5 and TRBJ2-7; D is uncertain. CDR3 nucleotide sequence: TGTGCCAGCACGACACAACCCTACGAGCAGTACTTC. The encoded protein is CASTTQPYEQYF.